What follows are 28 T cell receptor beta chains derived from one specimen sequenced in a study of T cell repertoires in cytomegalovirus infection. One entry per CDR3 protein results from TCRdb running MiXCR on the reads. The sample lists about 83,000 distinct CDR3 sequences, less than 30% occurring once. The antigens for these receptors are not known. The material sequenced was CD8+ T cells from cultured PBMCs, taken from culture after CMV antigen stimulation. These receptors were collected from a human donor in good health (CMV status not recorded). Some clones in this sample may be carry-over from other donors' samples.

This clonotype was counted ten times or more. This rearrangement joins TRBV12-3 or TRBV12-4 to TRBJ1-4, with TRBD1 as a possible D gene (5 bases). Trimming shortened V by 10 bases and J by 10 bases, and 22 bases separated the two germline ends. The CDR3 contains 14 residues. As DNA, the CDR3 is TGTGCCACCTCCCTAGGGGTCCCCTCCGGAAAACTGTTTTTT. Encoded protein: CATSLGVPSGKLFF.

This clonotype turned up a few times. The rearrangement joins TRBV7-9 to TRBJ2-1, with 9 nucleotides matching TRBD2. The CDR3 is 16 amino acids. V lost 5 bases, J lost 7 bases, and 12 bases stayed unmatched. In germline, CDR1 is SEHNR, CDR2 FQNEAQ (reference sequence). CDR3 DNA: TGTGCCAGCAGCCCTGGGGGCGGGGGGGCCGATAATGAGCAGTTCTTC. It specifies CASSPGGGGADNEQFF.

The V gene is TRBV12-3 or TRBV12-4, the J gene TRBJ2-7; 8 bases are shared with TRBD2. J gave up 5 bases and V 6 bases, and 9 bases lay outside the gene matches. The CDR3 extends over 14 amino acids. The CDR3 DNA follows: TGTGCCAGCAGCCCCTTCCGAGCGGGGGACGAGCAGTACTTC. This gives the protein CASSPFRAGDEQYF.

J is TRBJ2-1 and V is TRBV12-3 or TRBV12-4; no firm D call. The CDR3 sequence is 13 residues long. V dropped 3 bases and J dropped 6 bases, with 9 bases sitting between them. The CDR3 sequence is CASSLVGPNEQFF. CDR3 bases: TGTGCCAGCAGTTTGGTGGGTCCCAATGAGCAGTTCTTC.

In its sample, this clonotype was seen a few times. The CDR3 nucleotides are TGCGCCAGCAGCCAAGCGTCTAGCGGGGGGGCCAACAATGAGCAGTTCTTC. Amino acid sequence: CASSQASSGGANNEQFF. The genes are TRBV4-1 and TRBJ2-1; 12 bases line up with TRBD2. The CDR3 totals 17 residues. The V segment lost 1 base and the J segment 5 bases; nucleotides outside the gene matches: 6. Germline V lookup: CDR1 MGHRA, CDR2 YSYEKL.

The gene calls are TRBV18 and TRBJ2-3; D not resolved. The CDR3 consists of 17 residues. Germline CDR1 is KGHSH and CDR2 is LQKENI. Between the trimmed V and J ends, which lost 5 bases and 0 bases, there was a span of 18 bases. Written as DNA, the CDR3 is TGTGCCAGCTCAACAACGAAGGGCACATCTAGCACAGATACGCAGTATTTT. Residues: CASSTTKGTSSTDTQYF.

This clonotype was detected a few times. The chain links TRBV9 to TRBJ2-1; 9 nucleotides line up with TRBD2. There are 15 residues in the CDR3. Germline loops: CDR1 SGDLS, CDR2 YYNGEE. V shed 6 bases, J shed 0 bases, and the junction held 4 bases outside the gene matches. CDR3 DNA sequence: TGTGCCAGCAACTTAGCGGGGGTCTCCTACAATGAGCAGTTCTTC. Encoded protein: CASNLAGVSYNEQFF.

There are a few counts of this clonotype. V gene TRBV19 combines with J gene TRBJ1-5, with a possible D match to TRBD1 (5 bases). Germline assignment: CDR1 LNHDA and CDR2 SQIVND (reference sequence). CDR3 size: 15 residues. The V end was cut by 6 bases, the J end by 0 bases, with 12 bases between. CDR3 sequence reads: CASRVTDYSNQPQHF. The CDR3 nucleotides are TGTGCCAGTAGAGTGACAGATTATAGCAATCAGCCCCAGCATTTT. Full variable domain (remainder filled in from reference TRBV19 and TRBJ1-5): DGGITQSPKYLFRKEGQNVTLSCEQNLNHDAMYWYRQDPGQGLRLIYYSQIVNDFQKGDIAEGYSVSREKKESFPLTVTSAQKNPTAFYLCASRVTDYSNQPQHFGDGTRLSIL.

This clonotype was counted ten times or more. The rearrangement joins TRBV7-9 to TRBJ2-4, with a weak D call TRBD2 (5 bases). Trimming pared 5 bases from V and 3 bases from J, leaving 17 bases between. Germline V CDR1 and CDR2: SEHNR, FQNEAQ (reference sequence). The CDR3 is 16 residues long. The CDR3 bases are TGTGCCAGCAGCCCCGGGAAGAGCGGAGGCAAAAACATTCAGTACTTC. Its translation: CASSPGKSGGKNIQYF.

This clonotype was found many times. The chain employs TRBV12-5 and TRBJ1-1; TRBD1 agrees at 11 bases. V gave up 5 bases and J gave up 4 bases; unmatched junction bases: 6. The CDR3 consists of 15 residues. Germline loops: CDR1 LGHNT, CDR2 FRNRAP. CDR3: CASGISGTGGTEAFF. The CDR3 nucleotides read TGTGCTAGTGGTATCTCCGGGACAGGGGGCACTGAAGCTTTCTTT.

This chain connects TRBV27 to TRBJ2-2; D remains ambiguous. Germline values: CDR1 MNHEY, CDR2 SMNVEV (reference sequence). The CDR3 runs to 12 residues. V dropped 0 bases and J dropped 9 bases, with 5 bases sitting between them. CDR3 region: CASSLSLRELFF. CDR3 nucleotides: TGTGCCAGCAGTTTATCCCTTAGGGAGCTGTTTTTT.

This sequence joins TRBV7-9 and TRBJ1-1, with D possibly TRBD1 on 6 matching bases. The CDR3 consists of 15 residues. Trimming removed 5 bases from V and 3 bases from J, with 16 bases in between. The germline V gene encodes CDR1 SEHNR and CDR2 FQNEAQ (reference sequence). CDR3 protein: CASSPWGGADTEAFF. CDR3 sequence (DNA): TGTGCCAGCAGCCCTTGGGGGGGCGCGGACACTGAAGCTTTCTTT. Drawing the rest from reference TRBV7-9 and TRBJ1-1, the complete variable domain is DTGVSQNPRHKITKRGQNVTFRCDPISEHNRLYWYRQTLGQGPEFLTYFQNEAQLEKSRLLSDRFSAERPKGSFSTLEIQRTEQGDSAMYLCASSPWGGADTEAFFGQGTRLTVV.

This clonotype was counted between two and nine times. The chain couples TRBV27 to TRBJ1-1; 8 bases map to TRBD1. Per the germline V gene, CDR1 is MNHEY and CDR2 is SMNVEV (reference sequence). The CDR3 has 13 amino acids. The J segment lost 2 bases and the V segment lost 5 bases, leaving 1 base of the junction unmatched. CDR3 in DNA: TGTGCCAGCAGTGACAGGGGAAACACTGAAGCTTTCTTT. Translating it yields CASSDRGNTEAFF.

V usage is TRBV2 and J usage is TRBJ2-1, with 10 bases fitting TRBD2. In germline, CDR1 is SNHLY, CDR2 FYNNEI. The V segment lost 8 bases and the J segment 7 bases; nucleotides outside the gene matches: 11. The CDR3 loop spans 15 amino acids. CDR3 DNA: TGTGCCAGCGACCCTTCAGCGGGGGGGCAGAATGAGCAGTTCTTC. It codes for CASDPSAGGQNEQFF.

This clonotype was seen many times. The chain has TRBV11-2 and TRBJ2-1; possibly TRBD1 or TRBD2 for D (5 bases each). The CDR3 has 15 residues. CDR1 is SGHAT and CDR2 is FQNNGV in the germline V gene. V was clipped by 5 bases and J by 4 bases, with 15 bases between them. Here the CDR3 reads CASSPGWGRYNEQFF. The CDR3 DNA follows: TGTGCCAGCAGCCCCGGGTGGGGGAGATACAATGAGCAGTTCTTC.

This clonotype has more than one count but fewer than ten. The rearrangement links TRBV19 to TRBJ2-3; TRBD2 matches at 11 bases. The junction had 11 bases not matched to a gene; V was cut back by 5 bases and J by 4 bases. Germline assignment: CDR1 LNHDA and CDR2 SQIVND (reference sequence). The CDR3 contains 17 residues. CDR3 sequence reads: CASSGRLAGLWSDTQYF. Here the CDR3 DNA reads TGTGCCAGTAGTGGAAGACTAGCGGGGTTATGGTCAGATACGCAGTATTTT. Complete variable domain (other parts from reference TRBV19 and TRBJ2-3): DGGITQSPKYLFRKEGQNVTLSCEQNLNHDAMYWYRQDPGQGLRLIYYSQIVNDFQKGDIAEGYSVSREKKESFPLTVTSAQKNPTAFYLCASSGRLAGLWSDTQYFGPGTRLTVL.

The V call is TRBV27, the J call TRBJ2-1; 7 bases align to TRBD1. The CDR3 sequence is 13 residues long. V lost 5 bases and J lost 15; bases outside the gene matches: 13. Germline CDR1 reads MNHEY; CDR2 reads SMNVEV (reference sequence). The CDR3 nucleotides read TGTGCCAGCAGTCTTTACGACAGGGATCTTTTGTTCTTC. Amino acids: CASSLYDRDLLFF.

The rearrangement links TRBV5-1 to TRBJ2-1, with 9 bases matching TRBD2. Trimming at V came to 0 bases and at J to 10 bases, leaving 2 bases not matched to a gene. The germline gives CDR1 SGHRS, CDR2 YFSETQ. The length of the CDR3 is 13 residues. CDR3 sequence: CASSLGGLAEQFF. For the CDR3, the DNA is TGCGCCAGCAGCTTGGGCGGACTAGCGGAGCAGTTCTTC.

Concerning this clonotype itself: A clone one base away is much larger, so this may be a read error. CDR3 protein: CASSIRTGGFSTGEVFF. DNA of the CDR3: TGTGCCAGTAGTATCAGGACAGGGGGCTTTAGCACCGGGGAGGTGTTTTTT. The V gene is TRBV19, the J gene TRBJ2-2; TRBD1 aligns across 11 bases. Germline V gene sequence: CDR1 LNHDA, CDR2 SQIVND (reference sequence). The CDR3 contains 17 residues.

The chain recombines TRBV23-1 with TRBJ2-2; 11 bases agree with TRBD2. TRBV23-1 counts as an open reading frame of uncertain function. J lost 3 bases, V lost 2 bases, and 17 bases had no gene match. The CDR3 length is 21 residues. Here the CDR3 reads CASSQRERRVAGGPDTGELFF. The CDR3 nucleotides read TGCGCCAGCAGTCAAAGGGAGAGGAGAGTAGCGGGGGGGCCCGACACCGGGGAGCTGTTTTTT.

The rearrangement joins TRBV12-3 or TRBV12-4 to TRBJ2-3, with 11 bases lining up with TRBD2. After removal of 3 bases from V and 4 bases from J, the junction contained 3 bases not matched to a gene. The CDR3 contains 15 residues. CDR3: CASSFGLAGADTQYF. Written as DNA, the CDR3 is TGTGCCAGCAGTTTCGGACTAGCGGGTGCAGATACGCAGTATTTT.

Ten or more counts support this clonotype. This chain links TRBV6-1 with TRBJ1-2; 8 bases map to TRBD1. The germline CDR1 and CDR2 sequences are MNHNS and SASEGT. This CDR3 is 14 amino acids long. Germline trimming cut 5 bases from V and 5 bases from J; bases unmatched to any gene: 7. The DNA of the CDR3 is TGTGCCAGCAGTCTCTCGGACAGGGCGTATGGCTACACCTTC. It translates to CASSLSDRAYGYTF.

This clonotype was counted at least ten times. The chain links TRBV7-2 to TRBJ1-3; no definite D call. Per germline, CDR1 SGHTA and CDR2 FQGNSA. Trimming shortened V by 3 bases and J by 0 bases, and 6 bases separated the two germline ends. The CDR3 contains 14 residues. Here the CDR3 DNA reads TGTGCCAGCAGCTTCATCCCCTCTGGAAACACCATATATTTT. This encodes CASSFIPSGNTIYF. Combining the CDR3 with reference TRBV7-2 and TRBJ1-3 gives the whole variable domain GAGVSQSPSNKVTEKGKDVELRCDPISGHTALYWYRQSLGQGLEFLIYFQGNSAPDKSGLPSDRFSAERTGGSVSTLTIQRTQQEDSAVYLCASSFIPSGNTIYFGEGSWLTVV.

This clonotype was seen ten or more times. V is TRBV28 and J is TRBJ1-5; D may be TRBD1 (6 bases). The CDR3 length is 14 residues. Trimming stripped 5 bases from V and 6 bases from J, with 14 bases between. The germline CDR1 and CDR2 sequences are MDHEN and SYDVKM. For the CDR3, the DNA is TGTGCCAGCAGTCTTTACAGGGTGGGTCAGCCCCAGCATTTT. Residues: CASSLYRVGQPQHF. The full variable domain, its missing parts supplied by reference TRBV28 and TRBJ1-5, is DVKVTQSSRYLVKRTGEKVFLECVQDMDHENMFWYRQDPGLGLRLIYFSYDVKMKEKGDIPEGYSVSREKKERFSLILESASTNQTSMYLCASSLYRVGQPQHFGDGTRLSIL.

The rearrangement uses TRBV12-3 or TRBV12-4 and TRBJ1-3; no clear D. The CDR3 totals 16 residues. Trimming removed 3 bases from V and 2 bases from J, with 14 bases in between. Here the CDR3 reads CASSFWPTAPGNTIYF. The CDR3 nucleotides read TGTGCCAGCAGTTTCTGGCCCACAGCGCCTGGAAACACCATATATTTT.

This clonotype was detected a few times. J is TRBJ2-7 and V is TRBV7-6, with 7 bases aligning to TRBD2. The CDR3 contains 14 residues. Per the germline V gene, CDR1 is SGHVS and CDR2 is FNYEAQ. Trimming at V came to 4 bases and at J to 4 bases, leaving 7 bases not matched to a gene. CDR3 protein: CASSSGSGGYEQYF. The CDR3 DNA reads as TGTGCCAGCAGCTCCGGGTCGGGGGGATACGAGCAGTACTTC.

This clonotype has ten or more counts. This chain links TRBV7-3 with TRBJ1-4, with D perhaps matching TRBD1 (5 bases). CDR3 length equals 15 residues. Germline CDR1 SGHTA, CDR2 FQGTGA. V gave up 2 bases and J gave up 3 bases, with 10 bases separating them. The CDR3 DNA reads as TGTGCCAGCAGCTTATTAGGGGAACCTAATGAAAAACTGTTTTTT. This sequence encodes CASSLLGEPNEKLFF.

J is TRBJ1-1 and V is TRBV5-1; TRBD1 might be the D (6 bases). The germline gives CDR1 SGHRS, CDR2 YFSETQ. This CDR3 comprises 13 residues. V was shortened by 3 bases and J by 2 bases, with 8 bases between the two germline ends. The CDR3 nucleotides read TGCGCCAGCAGCTGGACAGAAAACACTGAAGCTTTCTTT. It translates to CASSWTENTEAFF.